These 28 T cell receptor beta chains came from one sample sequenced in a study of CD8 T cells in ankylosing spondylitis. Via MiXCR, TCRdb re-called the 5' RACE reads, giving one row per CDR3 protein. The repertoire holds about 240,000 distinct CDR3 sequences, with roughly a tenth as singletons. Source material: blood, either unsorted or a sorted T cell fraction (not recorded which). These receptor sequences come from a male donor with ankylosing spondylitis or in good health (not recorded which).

DNA for the CDR3: TGTGCCAGCAGCTTAAATAGGGACACTGAAGCTTTCTTT. It is translated as CASSLNRDTEAFF. The V call is TRBV7-9, the J call TRBJ1-1, with D uncertain. There are 13 residues in the CDR3. Germline values: CDR1 SEHNR, CDR2 FQNEAQ (reference sequence). The V end was cut by 2 bases, the J end by 3 bases, with 7 bases between. The entire variable domain, with the rest obtained from reference TRBV7-9 and TRBJ1-1, is as follows: DTGVSQNPRHKITKRGQNVTFRCDPISEHNRLYWYRQTLGQGPEFLTYFQNEAQLEKSRLLSDRFSAERPKGSFSTLEIQRTEQGDSAMYLCASSLNRDTEAFFGQGTRLTVV.

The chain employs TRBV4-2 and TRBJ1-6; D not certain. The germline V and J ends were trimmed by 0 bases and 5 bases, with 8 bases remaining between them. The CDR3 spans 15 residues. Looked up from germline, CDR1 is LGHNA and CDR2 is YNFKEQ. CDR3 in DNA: TGTGCCAGCAGCCAAGATCCCGGGGATAATTCACCCCTCCACTTT. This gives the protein CASSQDPGDNSPLHF.

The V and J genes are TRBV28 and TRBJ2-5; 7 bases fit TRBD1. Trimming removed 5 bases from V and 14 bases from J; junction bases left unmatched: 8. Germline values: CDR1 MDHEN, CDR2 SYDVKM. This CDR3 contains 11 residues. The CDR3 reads CASSQQGKAYF. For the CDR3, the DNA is TGTGCCAGCAGTCAACAGGGGAAGGCCTACTTC.

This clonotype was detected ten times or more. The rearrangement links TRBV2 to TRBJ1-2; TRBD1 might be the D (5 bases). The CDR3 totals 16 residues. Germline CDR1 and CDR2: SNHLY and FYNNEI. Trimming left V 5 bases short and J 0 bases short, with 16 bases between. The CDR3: CASSRPGREANYGYTF. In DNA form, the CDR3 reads TGTGCCAGCAGTCGACCGGGCAGGGAAGCTAACTATGGCTACACCTTC.

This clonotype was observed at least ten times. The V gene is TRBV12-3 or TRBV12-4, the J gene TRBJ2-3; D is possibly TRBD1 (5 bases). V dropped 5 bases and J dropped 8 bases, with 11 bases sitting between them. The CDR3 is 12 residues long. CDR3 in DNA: TGTGCCAGCAGTCCGAGTCAGGGTACGCAGTATTTT. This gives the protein CASSPSQGTQYF.

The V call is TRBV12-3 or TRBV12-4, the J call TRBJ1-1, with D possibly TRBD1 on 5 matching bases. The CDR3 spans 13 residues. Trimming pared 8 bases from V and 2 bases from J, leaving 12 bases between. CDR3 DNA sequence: TGTGCCAGCGTCCAAGGGGCTAACACTGAAGCTTTCTTT. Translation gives CASVQGANTEAFF.

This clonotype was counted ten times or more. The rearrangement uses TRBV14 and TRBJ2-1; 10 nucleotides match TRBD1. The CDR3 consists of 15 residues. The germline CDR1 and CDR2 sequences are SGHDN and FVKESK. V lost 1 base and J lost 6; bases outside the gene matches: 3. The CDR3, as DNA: TGTGCCAGCAGCCAAGGGACAGGGGGAGGCAATGAGCAGTTCTTC. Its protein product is CASSQGTGGGNEQFF.

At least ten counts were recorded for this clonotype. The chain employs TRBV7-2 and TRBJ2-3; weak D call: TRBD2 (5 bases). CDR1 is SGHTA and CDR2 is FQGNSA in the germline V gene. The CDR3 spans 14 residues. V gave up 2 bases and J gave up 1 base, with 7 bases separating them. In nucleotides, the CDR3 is TGTGCCAGCAGCTTAAGGCGGGGCACAGATACGCAGTATTTT. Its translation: CASSLRRGTDTQYF.

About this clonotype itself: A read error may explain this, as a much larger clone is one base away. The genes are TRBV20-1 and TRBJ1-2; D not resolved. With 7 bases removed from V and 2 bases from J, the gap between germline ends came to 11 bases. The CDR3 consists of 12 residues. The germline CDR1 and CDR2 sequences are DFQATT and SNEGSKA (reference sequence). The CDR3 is CSVNPGNYGYTF. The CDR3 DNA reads TGCAGTGTCAATCCGGGGAACTATGGCTACACCTTC.

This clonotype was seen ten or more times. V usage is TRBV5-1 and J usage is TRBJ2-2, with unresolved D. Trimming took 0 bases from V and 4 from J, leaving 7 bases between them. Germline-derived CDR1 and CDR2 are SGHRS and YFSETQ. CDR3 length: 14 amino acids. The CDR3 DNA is TGCGCCAGCAGCTTGGATGTTTTCACCGGGGAGCTGTTTTTT. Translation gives CASSLDVFTGELFF.

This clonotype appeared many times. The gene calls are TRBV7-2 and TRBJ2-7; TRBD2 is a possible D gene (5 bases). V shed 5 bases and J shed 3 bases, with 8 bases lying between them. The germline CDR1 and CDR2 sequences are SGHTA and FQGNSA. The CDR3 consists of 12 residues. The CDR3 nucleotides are TGTGCCAGCAGCCGGAGCGGCTACGAGCAGTACTTC. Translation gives CASSRSGYEQYF.

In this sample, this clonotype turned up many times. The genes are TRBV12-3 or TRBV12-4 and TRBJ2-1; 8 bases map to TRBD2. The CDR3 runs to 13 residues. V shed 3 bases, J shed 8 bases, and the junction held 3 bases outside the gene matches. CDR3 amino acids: CASSFSGKDEQFF. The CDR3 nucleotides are TGTGCCAGCAGTTTTAGCGGGAAGGATGAGCAGTTCTTC.

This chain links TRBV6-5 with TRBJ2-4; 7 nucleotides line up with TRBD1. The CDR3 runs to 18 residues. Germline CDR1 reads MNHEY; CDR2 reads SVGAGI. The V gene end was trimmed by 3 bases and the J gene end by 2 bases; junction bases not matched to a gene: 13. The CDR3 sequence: CASSYSQTGAGSKNIQYF. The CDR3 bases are TGTGCCAGCAGTTATTCCCAAACAGGGGCCGGGTCCAAAAACATTCAGTACTTC.

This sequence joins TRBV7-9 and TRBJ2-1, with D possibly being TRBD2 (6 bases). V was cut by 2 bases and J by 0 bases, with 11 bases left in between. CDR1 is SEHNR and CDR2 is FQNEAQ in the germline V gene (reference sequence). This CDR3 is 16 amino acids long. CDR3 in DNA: TGTGCCAGCAGCTTACGGCGGGATAGCTCCTACAATGAGCAGTTCTTC. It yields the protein CASSLRRDSSYNEQFF.

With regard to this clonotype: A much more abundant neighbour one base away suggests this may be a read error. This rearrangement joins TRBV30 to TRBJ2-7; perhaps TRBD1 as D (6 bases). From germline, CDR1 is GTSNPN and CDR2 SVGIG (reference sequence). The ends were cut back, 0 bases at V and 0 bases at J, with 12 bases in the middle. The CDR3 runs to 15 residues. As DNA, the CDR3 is TGTGCCTGGAGTGTGAAAGGGGGTGCCTCCTACGAGCAGTACTTC. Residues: CAWSVKGGASYEQYF.

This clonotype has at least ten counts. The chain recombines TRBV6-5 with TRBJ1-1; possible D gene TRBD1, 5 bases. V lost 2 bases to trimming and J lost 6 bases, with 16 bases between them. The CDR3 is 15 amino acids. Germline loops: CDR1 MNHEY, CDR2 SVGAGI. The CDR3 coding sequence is TGTGCCAGCAGTTACACCGTCGGGGCTGAGTCTGAAGCTTTCTTT. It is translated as CASSYTVGAESEAFF.

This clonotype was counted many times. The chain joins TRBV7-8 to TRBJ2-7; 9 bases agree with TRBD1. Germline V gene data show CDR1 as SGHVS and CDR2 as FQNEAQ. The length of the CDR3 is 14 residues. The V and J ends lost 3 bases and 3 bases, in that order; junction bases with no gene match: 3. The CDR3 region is CASSFKTGGYEQYF. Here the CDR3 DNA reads TGTGCCAGCAGCTTTAAGACAGGGGGCTACGAGCAGTACTTC.

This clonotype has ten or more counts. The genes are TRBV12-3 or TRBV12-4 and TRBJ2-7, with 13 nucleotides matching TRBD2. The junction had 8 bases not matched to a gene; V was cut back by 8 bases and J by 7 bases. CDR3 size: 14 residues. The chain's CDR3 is CASGLAGVASEQYF. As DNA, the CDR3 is TGTGCCAGCGGACTAGCGGGAGTCGCTTCGGAGCAGTACTTC.

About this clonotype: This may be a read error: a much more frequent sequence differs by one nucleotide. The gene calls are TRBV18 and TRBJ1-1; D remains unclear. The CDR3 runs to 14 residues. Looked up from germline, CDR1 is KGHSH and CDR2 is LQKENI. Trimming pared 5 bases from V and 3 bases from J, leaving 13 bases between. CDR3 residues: CASSGSAGDTEAFF. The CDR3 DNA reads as TGTGCCAGCTCAGGGTCGGCGGGAGACACTGAAGCTTTCTTT.

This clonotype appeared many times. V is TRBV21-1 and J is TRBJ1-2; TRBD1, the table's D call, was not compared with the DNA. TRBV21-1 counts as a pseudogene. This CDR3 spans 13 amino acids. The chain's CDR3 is CASSNAGRGGYTF. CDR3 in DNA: TGTGCCAGCAGCAATGCAGGGCGGGGTGGCTACACCTTC.

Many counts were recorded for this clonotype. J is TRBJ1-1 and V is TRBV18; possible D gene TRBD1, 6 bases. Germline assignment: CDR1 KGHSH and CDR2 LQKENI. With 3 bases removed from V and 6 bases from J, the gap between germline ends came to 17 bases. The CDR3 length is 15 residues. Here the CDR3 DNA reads TGTGCCAGCTCACCCAACACTCCCGGACAGTCTGAAGCTTTCTTT. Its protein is CASSPNTPGQSEAFF.

The CDR3 is CASSDGSGTQDYGYTF. DNA of the CDR3: TGCGCCAGCAGTGATGGATCCGGGACACAAGACTATGGCTACACCTTC. The rearrangement links TRBV10-1 to TRBJ1-2, with a weak D call TRBD1 (6 bases). The germline gives CDR1 WNHNN, CDR2 SYGVQD (reference sequence). The V gene lost 3 bases and the J gene lost 3 bases, with 17 bases spanning the gap. The CDR3 consists of 16 residues.

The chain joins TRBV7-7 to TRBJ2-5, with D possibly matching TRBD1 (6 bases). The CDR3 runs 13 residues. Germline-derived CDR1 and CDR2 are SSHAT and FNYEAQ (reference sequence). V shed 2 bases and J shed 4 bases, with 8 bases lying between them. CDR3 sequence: CASSLNRAETQYF. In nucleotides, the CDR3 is TGTGCCAGCAGCTTAAACAGGGCAGAGACCCAGTACTTC.

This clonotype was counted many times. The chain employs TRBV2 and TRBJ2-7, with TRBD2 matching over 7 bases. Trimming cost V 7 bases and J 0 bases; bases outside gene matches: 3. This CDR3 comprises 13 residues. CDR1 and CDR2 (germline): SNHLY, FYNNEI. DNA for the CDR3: TGTGCCAGCACCGGGACTAACTCCTACGAGCAGTACTTC. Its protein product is CASTGTNSYEQYF.

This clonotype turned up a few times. The CDR3 DNA reads TGTGCCAGCAGTCCCCACTCATATGGCTACACCTTC. Translated, it gives CASSPHSYGYTF. The chain recombines TRBV12-3 or TRBV12-4 with TRBJ1-2; no clear D gene. The CDR3 sequence is 12 residues long. The V and J ends lost 5 bases and 5 bases respectively, with 9 bases between them.

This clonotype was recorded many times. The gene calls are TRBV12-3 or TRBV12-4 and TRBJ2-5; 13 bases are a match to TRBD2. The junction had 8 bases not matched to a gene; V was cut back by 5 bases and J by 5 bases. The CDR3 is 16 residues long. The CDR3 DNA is TGTGCCAGCAGTCTCACTAGCGGGAGGGCCGGGGAGACCCAGTACTTC. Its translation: CASSLTSGRAGETQYF.

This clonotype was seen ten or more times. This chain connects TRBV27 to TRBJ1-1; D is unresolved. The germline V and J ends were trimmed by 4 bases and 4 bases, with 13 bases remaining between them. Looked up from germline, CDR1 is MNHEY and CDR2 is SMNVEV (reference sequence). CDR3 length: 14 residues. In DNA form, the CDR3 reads TGTGCCAGCAGTTATGGGTACAGCTCCACTGAAGCTTTCTTT. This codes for CASSYGYSSTEAFF.

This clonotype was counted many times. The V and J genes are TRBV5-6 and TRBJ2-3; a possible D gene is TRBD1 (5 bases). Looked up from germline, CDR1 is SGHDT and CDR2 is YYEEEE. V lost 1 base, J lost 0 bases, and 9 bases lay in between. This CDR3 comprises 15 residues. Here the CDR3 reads CASSLRQTSTDTQYF. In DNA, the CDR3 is TGTGCCAGCAGCTTGAGACAGACTAGCACAGATACGCAGTATTTT.